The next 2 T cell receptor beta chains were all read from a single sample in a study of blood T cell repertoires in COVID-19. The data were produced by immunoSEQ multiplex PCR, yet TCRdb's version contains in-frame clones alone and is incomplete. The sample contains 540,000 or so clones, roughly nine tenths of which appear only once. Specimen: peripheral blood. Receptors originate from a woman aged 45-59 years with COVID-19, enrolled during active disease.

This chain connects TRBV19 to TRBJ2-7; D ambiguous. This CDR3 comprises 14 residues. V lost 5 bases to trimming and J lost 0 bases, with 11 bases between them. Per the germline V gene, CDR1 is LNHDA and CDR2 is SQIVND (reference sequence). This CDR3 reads CASSLDISSYEQYF. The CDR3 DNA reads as TGTGCCAGTAGTCTCGACATTAGCTCCTACGAGCAGTACTTC. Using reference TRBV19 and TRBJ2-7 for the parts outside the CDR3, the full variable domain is DGGITQSPKYLFRKEGQNVTLSCEQNLNHDAMYWYRQDPGQGLRLIYYSQIVNDFQKGDIAEGYSVSREKKESFPLTVTSAQKNPTAFYLCASSLDISSYEQYFGPGTRLTVT.

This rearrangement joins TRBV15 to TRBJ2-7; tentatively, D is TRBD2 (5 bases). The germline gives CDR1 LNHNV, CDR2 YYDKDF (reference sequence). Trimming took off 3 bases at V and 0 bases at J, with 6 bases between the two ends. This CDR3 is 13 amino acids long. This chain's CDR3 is CATSREVSYEQYF. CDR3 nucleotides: TGTGCCACCAGCAGGGAGGTCTCCTACGAGCAGTACTTC.